Sequencing of this T cell receptor (beta chain) was carried out in a study of T-cell memory formation after mild COVID-19. Study outcomes and limitations: Largely, contracting CD4+ clones fell within CM and EM, and contracting CD8+ clones within EMRA.

TCRdb fed the 5' RACE reads into MiXCR, producing one record per CDR3 protein. The profile shows approximately 560,000 distinct CDR3 sequences, 15% to 20% of them singletons. This clonotype was counted between two and nine times. Its antigen remains unidentified. The germline gives CDR1 MNHNY, CDR2 SVGAGI (reference sequence). Trimming took 0 bases from V and 0 from J, leaving 12 bases between them. The CDR3 runs to 17 residues. Sequencing was performed on PBMCs or a T cell subset sorted from them (not recorded which). The chain links TRBV6-6 to TRBJ1-5; tentative D call: TRBD1 (5 bases). This TCR came from an adult woman who had mild COVID-19 (a few samples of this study predate the infection). Cell type and time point are not known. CDR3 sequence: CASSYSRDGHSNQPQHF. CDR3 bases: TGTGCCAGCAGTTACTCCAGGGACGGCCATAGCAATCAGCCCCAGCATTTT.